The 15 T cell receptor beta chains presented below share a single source sample, sequenced in a study of identical twins. TCRdb ran MiXCR on the 5' RACE reads and lists one entry per CDR3 protein. The sample shows some 1,700,000 distinct CDR3 sequences, around 33% of them seen only once. Sequencing was done on a sample of cord blood. These TCRs come from a newborn girl in good health.

The chain carries TRBV7-2 and TRBJ1-6; unclear D gene. This CDR3 is 14 amino acids long. Trimming removed 1 base from V and 10 bases from J, with 11 bases in between. CDR1 and CDR2 (germline): SGHTA, FQGNSA. The CDR3 reads CASSLVHRESPLHF. The DNA of the CDR3 is TGTGCCAGCAGCTTAGTACACAGAGAATCACCCCTCCACTTT.

This clonotype has a count of ten or more. The V and J genes are TRBV5-1 and TRBJ2-3, with D hard to call. Deletions cut 0 bases from V and 3 bases from J, with 2 bases between. CDR1 and CDR2 from the germline V gene are SGHRS and YFSETQ. This CDR3 comprises 12 residues. The CDR3 sequence: CASSLETDTQYF. CDR3 sequence (DNA): TGCGCCAGCAGCTTGGAGACAGATACGCAGTATTTT.

This chain connects TRBV4-1 to TRBJ2-1, with D possibly TRBD2 on 6 matching bases. CDR3 length: 15 residues. V lost 5 bases to trimming and J lost 6 bases, with 17 bases between them. CDR1 and CDR2 from the germline V gene are MGHRA and YSYEKL. In nucleotides, the CDR3 is TGCGCCAGCAGCACACTAGGAGGGACGGGCAATGAGCAGTTCTTC. It is translated as CASSTLGGTGNEQFF.

CDR3 coding DNA: TGTGCCAGCAGTTTCACGCGGGGACCTTACGATGAGCAGTTCTTC. Encoded protein: CASSFTRGPYDEQFF. The V call is TRBV12-3 or TRBV12-4, the J call TRBJ2-1; a possible D gene is TRBD2 (6 bases). CDR3 size: 15 residues. Deletions cut 3 bases from V and 8 bases from J, with 17 bases between.

The J gene is TRBJ2-7, the V gene TRBV5-1, with unresolved D. CDR3 length equals 14 residues. V was clipped by 5 bases and J by 2 bases, with 14 bases between them. Germline V gene sequence: CDR1 SGHRS, CDR2 YFSETQ. CDR3 region: CASSPSGPAYEQYF. The CDR3 DNA sequence: TGCGCCAGCAGTCCCTCGGGCCCTGCCTACGAGCAGTACTTC.

This clonotype has just a few counts. V and J are TRBV5-1 and TRBJ2-1; 9 bases line up with TRBD2. Per germline, CDR1 SGHRS and CDR2 YFSETQ. This CDR3 is 15 amino acids long. The V and J ends lost 1 base and 8 bases, in that order; junction bases with no gene match: 7. The CDR3 DNA follows: TGCGCCAGCAGCTTGATGGCTAGCGGGACCCATGAGCAGTTCTTC. This codes for CASSLMASGTHEQFF.

This chain connects TRBV20-1 to TRBJ1-2, with TRBD1 as a possible D gene (6 bases). The ends were cut back, 1 base at V and 6 bases at J, with 15 bases in the middle. CDR3 length: 14 residues. In germline, CDR1 is DFQATT, CDR2 SNEGSKA (reference sequence). Written as DNA, the CDR3 is TGCAGTGCTAGAGTGGGGGACACTCCGCATGGCTACACCTTC. This encodes CSARVGDTPHGYTF.

J is TRBJ1-4 and V is TRBV7-9, with 9 bases identical to TRBD1. V dropped 2 bases and J dropped 8; count of bases not matched to a gene: 9. In germline, CDR1 is SEHNR, CDR2 FQNEAQ (reference sequence). CDR3 length equals 16 residues. CDR3 sequence: CASSLPTDRGGEKLFF. The CDR3 coding sequence is TGTGCCAGCAGCTTACCCACGGACAGGGGTGGGGAAAAACTGTTTTTT. Based on the CDR3 plus reference TRBV7-9 and TRBJ1-4, the full variable domain is DTGVSQNPRHKITKRGQNVTFRCDPISEHNRLYWYRQTLGQGPEFLTYFQNEAQLEKSRLLSDRFSAERPKGSFSTLEIQRTEQGDSAMYLCASSLPTDRGGEKLFFGSGTQLSVL.

This chain connects TRBV5-6 to TRBJ2-3, with unresolved D. CDR1 is SGHDT, CDR2 YYEEEE, per germline. The CDR3 length is 13 residues. The V and J ends lost 1 base and 2 bases respectively, with 5 bases between them. CDR3 bases: TGTGCCAGCAGCTTGCCAGACACAGATACGCAGTATTTT. Residues: CASSLPDTDTQYF.

This chain joins TRBV6-1 and TRBJ1-5; possible D gene TRBD1, 5 bases. CDR1 is MNHNS, CDR2 SASEGT, per germline. CDR3 length: 18 residues. V lost 6 bases, J lost 0 bases, and 21 bases lay in between. The CDR3 DNA follows: TGTGCCAGCAGACCTTCTAGCAGGACACACTATAGCAATCAGCCCCAGCATTTT. This encodes CASRPSSRTHYSNQPQHF.

The chain combines TRBV6-1 with TRBJ2-4; 7 nucleotides agree with TRBD1. The ends lost 10 bases at V and 0 bases at J; junction bases unmatched: 15. CDR1 is MNHNS and CDR2 is SASEGT in the germline V gene. CDR3 length: 17 residues. Here the CDR3 reads CATLTRGQTLAKNIQYF. The CDR3 DNA reads TGTGCCACTCTGACTCGGGGACAGACCCTAGCCAAAAACATTCAGTACTTC.

This clonotype was seen repeatedly, ten times or more. This chain uses TRBV29-1 with TRBJ1-5; 8 positions agree with TRBD1. Germline-derived CDR1 and CDR2 are SQVTM and ANQGSEA. The length of the CDR3 is 12 residues. J was trimmed by 6 bases and V by 5 bases; bases with no gene match: 3. The CDR3 region is CSVRTGSQPQHF. The CDR3 nucleotides are TGCAGCGTTCGGACAGGGAGTCAGCCCCAGCATTTT. The full variable domain, with the rest looked up from reference TRBV29-1 and TRBJ1-5, is SAVISQKPSRDICQRGTSLTIQCQVDSQVTMMFWYRQQPGQSLTLIATANQGSEATYESGFVIDKFPISRPNLTFSTLTVSNMSPEDSSIYLCSVRTGSQPQHFGDGTRLSIL.

The sample holds one count of this clonotype. The CDR3 protein is CASSQPGANTEAFF. Here the CDR3 DNA reads TGTGCCAGCAGCCAACCGGGGGCGAACACTGAAGCTTTCTTT. This chain joins TRBV3-1 and TRBJ1-1; TRBD1 might be the D (6 bases). This CDR3 spans 14 amino acids. Germline V gene sequence: CDR1 LGHDT, CDR2 YNNKEL (reference sequence). Trimming shortened V by 2 bases and J by 1 base, and 8 bases separated the two germline ends.

J is TRBJ1-2 and V is TRBV7-2; possible D gene TRBD1, 5 bases. Germline CDR1 reads SGHTA; CDR2 reads FQGNSA. The CDR3 extends over 12 amino acids. The V end was cut by 5 bases, the J end by 6 bases, with 10 bases between. In DNA, the CDR3 is TGTGCCAGCAGCAGGGACGGTGATGGCTACACCTTC. Residues: CASSRDGDGYTF.

In this sample, this clonotype turned up a few times. The chain recombines TRBV20-1 with TRBJ1-2; 8 nucleotides agree with TRBD1. The CDR3 length is 12 residues. Germline CDR1 is DFQATT and CDR2 is SNEGSKA (reference sequence). The J segment lost 7 bases and the V segment lost 6 bases, leaving 7 bases of the junction unmatched. The CDR3 DNA is TGCAGTGCCCCGGACAGGGCGGGTGGCTACACCTTC. Encoded protein: CSAPDRAGGYTF.